The 9 T cell receptor beta chains given below trace back to one sample, sequenced in a study of T-cell reconstitution after alpha-beta-depleted transplantation in children. The library targeted TCRbeta and was prepared with unique molecular identifiers. MiXCR, applied by TCRdb to the PCR reads, yields one record per CDR3 protein. There are hundreds of thousands of distinct CDR3 sequences in the sample; roughly 23% occur only once, and roughly 13% lies in the top ten. Material: PBMCs, mostly from graft donor cells, obtained 360 days after TCRalphabeta/CD19-depleted stem cell transplant. These receptors came from a boy in the first two years of life who had a stem cell transplant for acute myeloid leukemia, so the T cells may come from the graft donor.

This clonotype was detected many times. The chain joins TRBV5-1 to TRBJ1-3; D gene ambiguous. CDR1 SGHRS and CDR2 YFSETQ come from the germline V gene. Trimming removed 5 bases from V and 4 bases from J, with 10 bases in between. This CDR3 is built from 13 residues. This CDR3 reads CASRDGAGNTIYF. The CDR3 coding sequence is TGCGCCAGCAGGGATGGTGCCGGAAACACCATATATTTT.

The chain is built from TRBV12-3 or TRBV12-4 and TRBJ2-5; TRBD2 matches 11 bases. Unmatched junction bases numbered 7, after V lost 3 bases and J lost 7 bases. This CDR3 comprises 15 residues. The CDR3 loop is CASSFGLAGIRTQYF. Written as DNA, the CDR3 is TGTGCCAGCAGTTTTGGACTAGCGGGCATCCGGACCCAGTACTTC.

The rearrangement links TRBV11-2 to TRBJ2-7; 9 bases align to TRBD1. The length of the CDR3 is 18 residues. Germline CDR1 reads SGHAT; CDR2 reads FQNNGV. After removal of 4 bases from V and 1 base from J, the junction contained 14 bases not matched to a gene. This CDR3 reads CASSWRGGGQGSSYEQYF. The CDR3 DNA follows: TGTGCCAGCAGCTGGAGGGGAGGGGGACAGGGAAGTTCCTACGAGCAGTACTTC.

This clonotype was counted only a few times. J is TRBJ2-3 and V is TRBV20-1; D is unclear. Germline CDR1 and CDR2: DFQATT and SNEGSKA (reference sequence). The CDR3 is 14 residues long. Trimming stripped 1 base from V and 3 bases from J, with 11 bases between. CDR3 protein: CSARARLGTDTQYF. The CDR3 coding sequence is TGCAGTGCTAGAGCTAGACTCGGGACAGATACGCAGTATTTT.

This clonotype was detected many times. The chain joins TRBV10-3 to TRBJ2-7; 7 nucleotides align to TRBD1. This CDR3 region has 14 residues. The V gene's germline CDR1 is ENHRY and CDR2 SYGVKD. V lost 0 bases to trimming and J lost 3 bases; unmatched junction nucleotides: 2. As DNA, the CDR3 is TGTGCCATCAGTGAGTCAAGGGACAGCTACGAGCAGTACTTC. Its translation is CAISESRDSYEQYF.

V gene TRBV20-1 combines with J gene TRBJ2-7; TRBD2 is a possible D gene (5 bases). Germline V lookup: CDR1 DFQATT, CDR2 SNEGSKA (reference sequence). The CDR3 is 13 residues long. Trimming stripped 8 bases from V and 0 bases from J, with 14 bases between. DNA for the CDR3: TGCAGTCCTTCGGGCGGGTACTCCTACGAGCAGTACGTC. Encoded protein: CSPSGGYSYEQYV.

The chain joins TRBV28 to TRBJ2-1; weak D call: TRBD1 (5 bases). CDR3 length: 10 amino acids. The V gene lost 8 bases and the J gene lost 9 bases, with 8 bases spanning the gap. Germline V lookup: CDR1 MDHEN, CDR2 SYDVKM. Here the CDR3 reads CASQGTEQFF. In DNA form, the CDR3 reads TGTGCCAGCCAGGGTACTGAGCAGTTCTTC.

The V call is TRBV5-1, the J call TRBJ2-7; D might be TRBD2 (7 bases). The CDR3 loop spans 15 amino acids. The germline CDR1 and CDR2 sequences are SGHRS and YFSETQ. The V end was cut by 0 bases, the J end by 3 bases, with 13 bases between. The DNA for the CDR3 is TGCGCCAGCAGCTTGGATCCGGGGGGCTTCTACGAGCAGTACTTC. This gives the protein CASSLDPGGFYEQYF.

This clonotype was recorded many times. The V call is TRBV25-1, the J call TRBJ2-7; unclear D gene. The germline V and J ends were trimmed by 5 bases and 0 bases, with 2 bases remaining between them. This CDR3 has 11 amino acids. Germline CDR1 is MGHDK and CDR2 is SYGVNS. The CDR3 region is CASSNSYEQYV. As DNA, the CDR3 is TGTGCCAGCAGTAACTCCTACGAGCAGTACGTC.